This T cell receptor (beta chain) was recovered during a study of T cell repertoires in cytomegalovirus infection (dated by TCRdb to the late 2010s). About the full investigation: Donor HLA type was relevant to the analysis, because carriage of CMV infection together with the matching HLA type was indicated by public TCR beta signatures.

Overall results and qualifications from the work: The ex vivo response was dominated by HLA-C-restricted CMV-specific TCR beta clonotypes, which also provided the single most frequent clonotype in two of eight donors. In both this cohort and an independent cohort of 352 donors, the cumulative frequency of public TCR beta family members distinguished carriers of CMV infection plus the relevant HLA type.

A word on this clonotype: Its antigen remains unidentified. No clone much larger than this one lies a single base away; base qualities are absent.

From the cysteine up to the phenylalanine, the CDR3 has a length of 16 residues. Only the CDR3 DNA is retained, 48 bases long and in frame from the first base. V is cut by 0 bases and J by 0 bases, and the space between the germline ends is 9 bases. CDR1 LNHDA and CDR2 SQIVND are derived from the germline V gene (reference sequence). TCRdb names Illumina HiSeq 1500 as the instrument used. The public reads were reprocessed in TCRdb via fastp at Q25 and MiXCR, keeping in-frame beta chains. Entries that share a CDR3 protein sequence are merged under the most common genes and DNA. The sample profile shows more than 400,000 distinct CDR3 sequences; approximately 26% of them were found once. The leading ten clones occupy approximately 13% of the sample.

The receptor chain draws on TRBV19 and TRBJ2-1, with TRBD2 perhaps the D gene, on 6 matching bases. This clonotype originated in a human donor in good health (CMV status not recorded). Some clones in this sample may be carry-over from other donors' samples. The sequencing input was PBMCs. The DNA reads as follows: TGTGCCAGTAGTATAGAAGCGGGCCGCTCCTACAATGAGCAGTTCTTC. It is translated as CASSIEAGRSYNEQFF.